The 13 T cell receptor beta chains reported below all come from one sample, sequenced in a study of sequential checkpoint blockade in melanoma. This table comes from immunoSEQ multiplex PCR, and its TCRdb copy is limited to in-frame clones, with some not included. Of more than 9,500 clones in the sample, over 70% were seen once. Treatment of the sample: randomized to nivolumab then ipilimumab (arm A) or the reverse (arm B). Sequences were derived from CD8+ T cells sorted from blood (inferred from file names), sampled from a patient given nivolumab and ipilimumab in sequence. Receptors were obtained from a human donor with melanoma.

The chain recombines TRBV5-1 with TRBJ2-5, with D perhaps matching TRBD2 (5 bases). The ends were cut back, 5 bases at V and 4 bases at J, with 18 bases in the middle. Germline V CDR1 and CDR2: SGHRS, YFSETQ. The length of the CDR3 is 15 residues. CDR3 DNA sequence: TGCGCCAGCAGTCCAGCCAGGAGGAATGGAGAGACCCAGTACTTC. The encoded protein is CASSPARRNGETQYF.

J is TRBJ1-2 and V is TRBV9; TRBD1 aligns across 7 bases. Trimming removed 4 bases from V and 5 bases from J; junction bases left unmatched: 11. The CDR3 extends over 15 amino acids. The germline V gene encodes CDR1 SGDLS and CDR2 YYNGEE. The CDR3: CASSLRGTADYGYTF. The CDR3 coding sequence is TGTGCCAGCAGCCTACGTGGGACAGCAGATTATGGCTACACCTTC.

The chain joins TRBV6-5 to TRBJ2-1, with D perhaps TRBD2 (6 bases). Trimming pared 5 bases from V and 6 bases from J, leaving 17 bases between. The CDR3 is 15 residues long. CDR1 is MNHEY, CDR2 SVGAGI, per germline. The CDR3 nucleotides read TGTGCCAGCAGTCAATTAGCGGAAGTAGTCAATGAGCAGTTCTTC. This translates into CASSQLAEVVNEQFF.

The rearrangement links TRBV25-1 to TRBJ1-6, with no clear D. This CDR3 has 12 amino acids. From germline, CDR1 is MGHDK and CDR2 SYGVNS. V lost 2 bases, J lost 7 bases, and 3 bases lay in between. Here the CDR3 reads CASSELNSPLHF. For the CDR3, the DNA is TGTGCCAGCAGTGAACTGAATTCACCCCTCCACTTT.

The chain joins TRBV7-3 to TRBJ1-2, with TRBD1 matching 10 bases. The CDR3 is 15 amino acids. CDR1 and CDR2 from the germline V gene are SGHTA and FQGTGA. V lost 2 bases, J lost 5 bases, and 5 bases stayed unmatched. This chain's CDR3 is CASSLDGTGDYGYTF. The CDR3 region has the DNA TGTGCCAGCAGCTTAGATGGGACAGGGGATTATGGCTACACCTTC.

This clone has only a few counts. The chain employs TRBV27 and TRBJ2-3; D is possibly TRBD2 (6 bases). Between the trimmed V and J ends, which lost 8 bases and 2 bases, there was a span of 8 bases. Looked up from germline, CDR1 is MNHEY and CDR2 is SMNVEV (reference sequence). This CDR3 is built from 12 residues. Here the CDR3 DNA reads TGTGCCAGCCTGGACTACACAGATACGCAGTATTTT. It translates to CASLDYTDTQYF.

The chain recombines TRBV4-1 with TRBJ1-1; D gene uncertain. The V end was cut by 1 base, the J end by 5 bases, with 14 bases between. The CDR3 is 15 residues long. Germline V gene sequence: CDR1 MGHRA, CDR2 YSYEKL. The CDR3 nucleotides read TGCGCCAGCAGCCAAGTAAATACGGGGAGGACTGAAGCTTTCTTT. Amino acid sequence: CASSQVNTGRTEAFF.

The V and J genes are TRBV7-9 and TRBJ2-1, with TRBD2 matching over 8 bases. The CDR3 consists of 14 residues. Per germline, CDR1 SEHNR and CDR2 FQNEAQ (reference sequence). With 5 bases clipped from V and 4 bases from J, the junction kept 4 bases outside the gene matches. The CDR3 DNA reads TGTGCCAGCAGCATCGGGACTAGTTACAATGAGCAGTTCTTC. This encodes CASSIGTSYNEQFF. Variable domain in full (rest from reference TRBV7-9 and TRBJ2-1): DTGVSQNPRHKITKRGQNVTFRCDPISEHNRLYWYRQTLGQGPEFLTYFQNEAQLEKSRLLSDRFSAERPKGSFSTLEIQRTEQGDSAMYLCASSIGTSYNEQFFGPGTRLTVL.

V and J are TRBV7-9 and TRBJ2-7; 7 positions match TRBD1. The CDR3 is 13 amino acids. From germline, CDR1 is SEHNR and CDR2 FQNEAQ (reference sequence). V lost 4 bases and J lost 2; bases outside the gene matches: 2. CDR3 coding DNA: TGTGCCAGCAGCTGGGACAGTCCCTACGAGCAGTACTTC. Protein: CASSWDSPYEQYF.

This clone was found once. This chain links TRBV9 with TRBJ1-2; D is possibly TRBD1 (5 bases). Germline assignment: CDR1 SGDLS and CDR2 YYNGEE. CDR3 size: 14 residues. Trimming took 3 bases from V and 8 from J, leaving 17 bases between them. CDR3 DNA sequence: TGTGCCAGCAGCGCCCTGGGGCCTATGGAAGGCTACACCTTC. Its protein product is CASSALGPMEGYTF.

The genes are TRBV27 and TRBJ2-3, with 8 bases matching TRBD1. The V and J ends lost 5 bases and 6 bases, in that order; junction bases with no gene match: 7. CDR3 length: 14 residues. The V gene's germline CDR1 is MNHEY and CDR2 SMNVEV (reference sequence). The CDR3 spells CASSTQGAEDTQYF. Written as DNA, the CDR3 is TGTGCCAGCAGTACGCAGGGGGCGGAGGATACGCAGTATTTT.

The rearrangement joins TRBV19 to TRBJ2-5, with D possibly matching TRBD1 (6 bases). There are 14 residues in the CDR3. CDR1 and CDR2 from the germline V gene are LNHDA and SQIVND (reference sequence). Trimming removed 5 bases from V and 1 base from J, with 11 bases in between. CDR3: CASSPRQVQETQYF. The CDR3 DNA is TGTGCCAGTAGTCCTCGACAGGTCCAAGAGACCCAGTACTTC.

The chain recombines TRBV7-2 with TRBJ2-7; perhaps TRBD1 as D (6 bases). The CDR3 is 13 amino acids. Trimming shortened V by 6 bases and J by 3 bases, and 12 bases separated the two germline ends. The germline CDR1 and CDR2 sequences are SGHTA and FQGNSA. This CDR3 is CASSMGTYYEQYF. CDR3 bases: TGTGCCAGCAGTATGGGGACATACTACGAGCAGTACTTC.